This record looks at one T cell receptor beta chain sequence and its context. The sample originates from a study of control samples from healthy donors and cancer patients. The protocol was immunoSEQ multiplex PCR, while the TCRdb copy is restricted to in-frame clones and leaves out a portion. This sample has about 150,000 clones, with 80% to 95% found just once. With 2 bases clipped from V and 5 bases from J, the junction kept 4 bases outside the gene matches. The CDR3 is 14 residues long. Germline CDR1 reads MNHEY; CDR2 reads SVGAGI. The chain employs TRBV6-5 and TRBJ2-7, with 9 bases aligning to TRBD1. The source of this sequence is a man aged 18 to 29 in good health. Material for sequencing was blood. The CDR3 is CASSYGDRADEQYF. CDR3 DNA sequence: TGTGCCAGCAGTTACGGGGACAGGGCCGACGAGCAGTACTTC.